The sequence of this T cell receptor (beta chain) was determined in a study of cytotoxic CD8 clonotypes in ibrutinib-treated CLL. For the study at large: Mean yields were roughly 240,000 productive templates and some 90,000 productive rearrangements per sample. Points from the study as a whole: Baseline levels of clonality went above those of age-matched healthy donors and moved with circulating CD8+ T-cell counts. Clonality rose at ibrutinib response and fell back toward baseline at progression. The times at which samples were taken varied between sustained-remission and progressing patients.

The CDR3 totals 14 residues. Germline V gives CDR1 MDHEN, CDR2 SYDVKM. The V and J ends lost 10 bases and 3 bases, in that order; junction bases with no gene match: 11. The assay was immunoSEQ multiplex PCR, and TCRdb's table has in-frame clones only and misses some. The data show 70,000 to 80,000 clones, around 78% seen once. Concerning this clone itself: Its antigen is undetermined.

This receptor was obtained from a human donor with chronic lymphocytic leukemia. Sequenced here: PBMCs, sampled after 24 months of ibrutinib treatment. The rearrangement links TRBV28 to TRBJ2-7, with 8 bases identical to TRBD1. Written as DNA, the CDR3 is TGTGCCACCAGGCCCAGGGGGCGAAACTACGAGCAGTACTTC. Translated: CATRPRGRNYEQYF.